This entry is about one T cell receptor beta chain. This clone's antigen is unknown. Qualities for individual bases were not recorded, and no much larger clone is one base off. The CDR3 measures 13 amino acids from cysteine to phenylalanine. The only DNA kept is the CDR3, 39 bases in frame from the first base. V loses 3 bases, J loses 3 bases, and the germline ends lie 6 bases apart. For CDR1 and CDR2, the germline V gene (reference sequence) lists MNHEY and SMNVEV. The CDR3 regions of human TCRbeta chains were analyzed by immunosequencing. In the authors' own workflow: TCRs in the repertoires were matched against a reference library of SARS-CoV-2-specific TCRs that had been generated with the MIRA antigen-specificity platform. Breadth was defined as the fraction of unique TCRs that were SARS-CoV-2-associated, and depth was defined as the fraction of total T cells that were SARS-CoV-2-associated. Using the MIRA data, each spike-specific TCR was mapped to the spike region that the TCR reacts to and placed in a CD4 or CD8 class. Log10-transformed breadth and depth values were compared by one-way ANOVA with Sidak's multiple comparisons tests. This immuneACCESS table, as held by TCRdb, lists in-frame sequences with V and J called but not all clones. Of the missing ones, under half trace to an unresolved V gene in checked studies; the others have no known cause. The DNA was the basis for D and trimming; V, J and clone size are from that table. Here the sample has 140,000 to 150,000 clones; under 95% occur a single time. In total, the top ten clones hold roughly 5% of the sample.

These data are taken from a study of T cell responses to AZD1222 COVID-19 vaccine (dated by TCRdb to the early 2020s). Regarding the study in general: AZD1222 recipients given second doses at about 4 weeks or at about 12 weeks were pooled, since spike-specific TCR depth and breadth were not found to differ between the two schedules. TCR sequencing covered some 250 trial participants: 200 to 220 given two doses of AZD1222 and 26 given two doses of MenACWY control vaccine. Trial participants were enrolled by age into 18-55, 56-69 and 70-plus year subgroups, with approximately 150, 30 and 60 TCR-sequenced participants respectively. Results and caveats for the whole study, not just this receptor: The 56-69-year group was small, and its depth increase did not reach significance, likely because of low power. Only six or seven AZD1222 recipients were SARS-CoV-2 seropositive at baseline, limiting conclusions about previously exposed vaccinees. Spike-specific TCR breadth and depth rose significantly after two AZD1222 doses compared with day 0 and with MenACWY recipients. Because no day 14 peak-response samples were available, the repertoires could be characterized only after the peak T cell response. Reportedly, close to half of the unique spike-specific TCRs recognized epitopes lying outside the regions that are mutated in the B.1.351 and B.1.1.7 variants. CD4 TCRs associated with the vaccine covered the entire spike protein, and the dominant responses were in regions 160-218 and 743-854. Participants were mostly white British and included more females than males, and it was suggested by the authors that clonal diversity may have been underestimated.

The time point label of this sample denotes: baseline before first vaccination. The vaccinee samples were drawn from two UK trials, COV001 and COV002, one of which was a single-blind randomized controlled phase 2/3 trial testing AZD1222 (ChAdOx1 nCoV-19) in healthy adults. For TCRbeta chain sequencing, PBMC samples were collected from trial participants at day 0 and at day 28 after the second dose. The receptor was derived from an adult in good health. The chain couples TRBV27 to TRBJ1-5; there is no confident call for the D gene. Sequencing was performed on peripheral blood, taken on day 0 of AZD1222 vaccination. The CDR3: CASSFGINQPQHF. The DNA reads as follows: TGTGCCAGCAGTTTTGGTATCAATCAGCCCCAGCATTTT.